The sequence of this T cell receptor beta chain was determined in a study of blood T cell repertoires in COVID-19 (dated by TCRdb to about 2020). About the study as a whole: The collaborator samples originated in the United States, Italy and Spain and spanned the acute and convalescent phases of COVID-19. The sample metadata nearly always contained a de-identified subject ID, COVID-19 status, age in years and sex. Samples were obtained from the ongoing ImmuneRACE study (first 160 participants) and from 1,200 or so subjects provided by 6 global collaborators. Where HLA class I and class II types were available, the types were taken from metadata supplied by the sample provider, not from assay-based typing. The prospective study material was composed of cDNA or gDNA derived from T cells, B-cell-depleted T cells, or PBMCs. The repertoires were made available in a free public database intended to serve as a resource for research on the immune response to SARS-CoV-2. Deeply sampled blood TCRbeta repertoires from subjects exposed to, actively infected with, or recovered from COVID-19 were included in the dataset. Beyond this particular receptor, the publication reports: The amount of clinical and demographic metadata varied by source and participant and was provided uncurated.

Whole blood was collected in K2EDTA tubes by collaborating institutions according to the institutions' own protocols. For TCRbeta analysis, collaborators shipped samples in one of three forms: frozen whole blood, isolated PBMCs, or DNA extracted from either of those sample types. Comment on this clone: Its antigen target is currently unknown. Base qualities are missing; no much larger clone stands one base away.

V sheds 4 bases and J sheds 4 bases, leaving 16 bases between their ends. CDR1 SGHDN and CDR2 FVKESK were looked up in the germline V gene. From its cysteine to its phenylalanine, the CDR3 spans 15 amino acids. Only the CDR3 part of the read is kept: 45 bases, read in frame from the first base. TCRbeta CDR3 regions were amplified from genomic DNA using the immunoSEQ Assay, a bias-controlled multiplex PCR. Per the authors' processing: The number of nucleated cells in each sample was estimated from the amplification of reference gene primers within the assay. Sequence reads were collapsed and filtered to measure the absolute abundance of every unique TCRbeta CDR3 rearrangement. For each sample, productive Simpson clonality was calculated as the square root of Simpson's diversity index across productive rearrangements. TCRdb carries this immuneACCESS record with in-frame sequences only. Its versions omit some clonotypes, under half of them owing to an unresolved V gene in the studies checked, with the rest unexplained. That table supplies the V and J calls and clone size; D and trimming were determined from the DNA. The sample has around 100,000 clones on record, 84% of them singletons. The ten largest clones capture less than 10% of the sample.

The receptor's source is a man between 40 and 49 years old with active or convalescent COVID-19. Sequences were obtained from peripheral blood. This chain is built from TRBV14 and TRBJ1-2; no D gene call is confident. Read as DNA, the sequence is TGTGCCAGCAGCCGAAGCGGTCGGGAGGGCTATGGCTACACCTTC. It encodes CASSRSGREGYGYTF.